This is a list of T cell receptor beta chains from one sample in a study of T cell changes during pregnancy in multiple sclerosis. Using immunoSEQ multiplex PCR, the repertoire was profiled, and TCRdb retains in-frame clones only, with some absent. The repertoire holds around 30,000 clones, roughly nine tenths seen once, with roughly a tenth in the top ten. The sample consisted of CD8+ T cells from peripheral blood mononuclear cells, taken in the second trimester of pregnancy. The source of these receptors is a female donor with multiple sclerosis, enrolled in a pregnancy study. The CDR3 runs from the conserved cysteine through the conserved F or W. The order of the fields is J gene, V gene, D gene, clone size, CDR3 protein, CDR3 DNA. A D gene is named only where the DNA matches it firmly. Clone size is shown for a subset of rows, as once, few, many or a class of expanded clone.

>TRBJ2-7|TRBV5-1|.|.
CASSPLDSLSSYEQYF
TGCGCCAGCAGCCCCCTGGACAGTCTTAGCTCCTACGAGCAGTACTTC
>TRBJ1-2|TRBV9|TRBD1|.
CASSPSDPTGTGGGYGYTF
TGTGCCAGCAGCCCGTCCGACCCGACCGGGACAGGGGGCGGGTATGGCTACACCTTC
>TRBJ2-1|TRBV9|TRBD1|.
CASSTAPDRGRYNEQFF
TGTGCCAGCAGCACCGCCCCGGACAGGGGGCGTTACAATGAGCAGTTCTTC
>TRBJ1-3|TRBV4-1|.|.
CASSQVQGSGNTIYF
TGCGCCAGCAGCCAAGTACAGGGTTCTGGAAACACCATATATTTT
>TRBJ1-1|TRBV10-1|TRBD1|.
CASKRDRGLDTEAFF
TGCGCCAGCAAAAGGGACAGGGGGCTGGACACTGAAGCTTTCTTT
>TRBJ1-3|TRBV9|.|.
CASSVGSRAGNTIYF
TGTGCCAGCAGCGTAGGTAGCAGGGCTGGAAACACCATATATTTT
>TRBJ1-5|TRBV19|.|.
CASSIEYQPQHF
TGTGCCAGTAGTATCGAGTATCAGCCCCAGCATTTT
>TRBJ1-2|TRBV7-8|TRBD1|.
CASSSGTGGRSTNYGYTF
TGTGCCAGCAGCTCAGGGACAGGGGGCCGATCGACTAACTATGGCTACACCTTC
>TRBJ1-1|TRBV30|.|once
CAGGARGAGLNTEAFF
TGTGCCGGGGGGGCTAGGGGTGCGGGATTAAACACTGAAGCTTTCTTT
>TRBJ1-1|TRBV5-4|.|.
CASSFGNTEAFF
TGTGCCAGCAGCTTCGGGAACACTGAAGCTTTCTTT
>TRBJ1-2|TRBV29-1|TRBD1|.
CSVEDVTGTGGNPYGYTF
TGCAGCGTTGAAGATGTAACCGGGACAGGGGGCAACCCCTATGGCTACACCTTC
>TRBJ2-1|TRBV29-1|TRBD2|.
CSVVYGGADNEQFF
TGCAGCGTTGTTTACGGGGGGGCAGACAATGAGCAGTTCTTC
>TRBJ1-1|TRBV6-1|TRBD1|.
CASTQGAETEAFF
TGTGCCAGCACCCAGGGGGCCGAAACTGAAGCTTTCTTT
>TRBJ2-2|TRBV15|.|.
CATSPWGNGELFF
TGTGCCACCAGCCCGTGGGGCAACGGGGAGCTGTTTTTT
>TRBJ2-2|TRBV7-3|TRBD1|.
CASSRSGQAANTGELFF
TGTGCCAGCAGTCGGAGTGGACAGGCCGCGAACACCGGGGAGCTGTTTTTT
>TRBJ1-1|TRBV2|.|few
CASSMDSPMNTEAFF
TGTGCCAGCAGTATGGACAGCCCCATGAACACTGAAGCTTTCTTT
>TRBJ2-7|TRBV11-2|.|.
CASSLAIMYEQYF
TGTGCCAGCAGCTTAGCTATCATGTACGAGCAGTACTTC
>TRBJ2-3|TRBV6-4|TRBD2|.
CASSEGSGGSTDTQYF
TGTGCCAGCAGTGAAGGTAGCGGGGGGAGCACAGATACGCAGTATTTT
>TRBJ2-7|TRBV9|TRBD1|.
CASSAGQDAHMQYF
TGTGCCAGCAGCGCGGGACAGGATGCTCATATGCAGTACTTC
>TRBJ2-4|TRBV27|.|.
CASWDSARDIQYF
TGTGCCAGCTGGGACTCTGCGAGGGACATTCAGTACTTC
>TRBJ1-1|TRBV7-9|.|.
CASSLAAREAFF
TGTGCCAGCAGCTTAGCGGCCCGAGAAGCTTTCTTT
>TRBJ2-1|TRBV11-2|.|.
CASSFRSPYNEQFF
TGTGCCAGCAGCTTCCGTAGCCCCTACAATGAGCAGTTCTTC
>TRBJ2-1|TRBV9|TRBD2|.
CASTGRGDETTSSYNEQFF
TGTGCCAGCACCGGGCGGGGGGACGAAACAACGAGCTCCTACAATGAGCAGTTCTTC
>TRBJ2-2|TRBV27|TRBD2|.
CASRSGGAGYGELFF
TGTGCCAGCCGTAGCGGGGGGGCCGGATACGGGGAGCTGTTTTTT
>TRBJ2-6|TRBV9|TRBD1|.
CASSVGPAPGTGRDGAGANVLTF
TGTGCCAGCAGCGTAGGTCCCGCGCCGGGGACAGGGAGGGATGGGGCCGGGGCCAACGTCCTGACTTTC
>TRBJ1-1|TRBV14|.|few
CASSQESYTEAFF
TGTGCCAGCAGCCAAGAGTCCTACACTGAAGCTTTCTTT
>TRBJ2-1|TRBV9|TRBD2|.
CASSVDGGSLYEQFF
TGTGCCAGCAGCGTAGATGGCGGGAGCTTGTATGAGCAGTTCTTC